Listed below are T cell receptor beta chains from one sample, sequenced in a study of blood T cell repertoires in COVID-19. Profiled with immunoSEQ multiplex PCR; TCRdb holds only in-frame clones, not every one. The sample holds around 230,000 clones, over 85% seen once. Sequences were obtained from PBMCs or T cells enriched from blood (not recorded which). The receptors were sampled from a woman in her 30s with acute COVID-19. CDR3s leave out the opening cysteine and the closing phenylalanine or tryptophan. Each record gives: J gene, clone size, V gene, CDR3 protein. For some rows the clone size is stated as once, few or many, or as a class when expanded; others skip it.

TRBJ1-2	.	TRBV7-2	ASSRQTGMDNYGYT
TRBJ2-1	.	TRBV3-1/TRBV3-2	ASSQGLAGERNEQF
TRBJ1-3	.	TRBV6-2/TRBV6-3	ASSKRTGFGNTIY
TRBJ1-3	.	TRBV30	AWSVRGYRDTIY
TRBJ1-5	.	TRBV5-1	ASRTDSNQPQH
TRBJ2-7	.	TRBV6-5	ASSPLTGGGYEQY
TRBJ1-4	.	TRBV7-9	AMASAEKLF
TRBJ1-2	.	TRBV9	ASSPRTLLGYT
TRBJ2-7	.	TRBV6-6	ATAAGGWYEQY
TRBJ2-3	.	TRBV7-2	ASSLGGAGGTDTQY
TRBJ1-5	few	TRBV5-1	ASSLLGLRDQPQH
TRBJ2-3	.	TRBV20-1	SASKWGQTDTQY
TRBJ2-7	.	TRBV5-5	ASNLDRVTEQY
TRBJ2-2	once	TRBV5-4	ASSTPQGANTGELF
TRBJ2-1	.	TRBV9	ASSVGSGSYNEQF
TRBJ1-4	.	TRBV7-9	ASSLLEEKLF
TRBJ1-1	.	TRBV5-6	ASRLLGENTEAF
TRBJ1-2	.	TRBV18	ASSPRGSGYGYT
TRBJ1-2	.	TRBV28	ASSRGTALKGYT
TRBJ2-5	once	TRBV18	ASSGTPQETQY
TRBJ2-7	.	TRBV3-1/TRBV3-2	ASSPRVTGRYEQY
TRBJ1-3	.	TRBV5-6	ASSSRGFSGNTIY
TRBJ1-5	.	TRBV27	ASTTGGVGQPQH
TRBJ2-5	.	TRBV5-1	ASSLGGALETQY
TRBJ2-5	.	TRBV3-1/TRBV3-2	ASSQASGRETQY
TRBJ1-1	.	TRBV29-1	SVGHTEAF
TRBJ1-2	.	TRBV7-2	ASGTGGGYT
TRBJ2-5	.	TRBV5-1	ASSSGRTEETQY
TRBJ1-5	.	TRBV2	ASKLDRGNNQPQH
TRBJ2-7	.	TRBV4-1	ASSQGPTGGWHEQY